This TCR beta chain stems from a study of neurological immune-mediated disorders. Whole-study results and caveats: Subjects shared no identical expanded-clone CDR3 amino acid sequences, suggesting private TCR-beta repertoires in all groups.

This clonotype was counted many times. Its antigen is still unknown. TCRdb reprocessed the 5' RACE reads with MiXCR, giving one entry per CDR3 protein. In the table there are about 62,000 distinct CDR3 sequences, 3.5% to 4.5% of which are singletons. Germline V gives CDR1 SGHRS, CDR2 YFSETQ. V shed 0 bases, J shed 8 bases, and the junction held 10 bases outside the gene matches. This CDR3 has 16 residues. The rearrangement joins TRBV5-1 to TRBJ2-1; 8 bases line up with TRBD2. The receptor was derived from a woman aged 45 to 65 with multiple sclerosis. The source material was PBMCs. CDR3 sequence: CASSLVSGKGSDEQFF. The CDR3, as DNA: TGCGCCAGCAGCTTGGTTAGCGGGAAGGGGAGCGATGAGCAGTTCTTC.